This T cell receptor (beta chain) originates from a study of response to subunit inactivated influenza vaccine. Each CDR3 protein is one row after TCRdb ran MiXCR on the RT-PCR reads. The sample holds some 540,000 distinct CDR3 sequences; under 25% are singletons and the top ten take 2.5% to 3.5%. The V gene end was trimmed by 4 bases and the J gene end by 8 bases; junction bases not matched to a gene: 8. The CDR3 is made up of 13 amino acids. The germline CDR1 and CDR2 sequences are KGHSH and LQKENI. This sample also belongs to another study, concerning T cells expressing NK-cell markers. From that study: UMIs were included in TCR beta cDNA generated by 5'RACE template switching. One of the eight sequenced donors was seronegative, whereas the other seven were HCMV-seropositive.

This TCR came from a man aged 50 or older who received an inactivated influenza vaccine. V is TRBV18 and J is TRBJ2-7; 7 bases fit TRBD2. The source material was CD4+ T cells sorted from PBMCs, sampled about 11 days after vaccination. The CDR3 loop reads CASSRSGGGKQYF. The CDR3 nucleotides read TGTGCCAGCTCACGATCGGGAGGAGGCAAGCAGTACTTC.